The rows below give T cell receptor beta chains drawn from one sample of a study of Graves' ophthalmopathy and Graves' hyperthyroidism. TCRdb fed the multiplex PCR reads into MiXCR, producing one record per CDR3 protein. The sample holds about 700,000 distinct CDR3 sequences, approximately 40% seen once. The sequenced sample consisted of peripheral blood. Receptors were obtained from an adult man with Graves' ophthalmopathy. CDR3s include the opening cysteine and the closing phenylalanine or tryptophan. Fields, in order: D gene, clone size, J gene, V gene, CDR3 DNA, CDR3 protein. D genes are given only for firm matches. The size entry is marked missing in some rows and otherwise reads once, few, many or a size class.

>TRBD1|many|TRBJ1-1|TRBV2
TGTGCCAGCAACCCCAGGGGGGGGAACACTGAAGCTTTCTTT
CASNPRGGNTEAFF
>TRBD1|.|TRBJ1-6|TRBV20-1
TGCAGTGCTCAGGGGGCAGGGGAGTCACCCCTCCACTTT
CSAQGAGESPLHF
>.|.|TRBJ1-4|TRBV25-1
TGTGCCACCGACGGCAAAGGTGAAAAACTGTTTTTT
CATDGKGEKLFF
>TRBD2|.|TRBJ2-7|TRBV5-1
TGCGCCAGCAGCTCTACTAGCGGGAGGGCTAACGAGCAGTACTTC
CASSSTSGRANEQYF
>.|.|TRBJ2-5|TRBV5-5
TGTGCCAGCAGCTTTGCCCTTAGAGCGGTAACCCAAGAGACCCAGTACTTC
CASSFALRAVTQETQYF
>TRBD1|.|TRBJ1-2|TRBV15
TGTGCCACCAGCAGATCCGAGGACAGGAGAAACTATGGCTACACCTTC
CATSRSEDRRNYGYTF
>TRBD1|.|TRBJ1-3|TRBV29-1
TGCAGCGTTGAATCGGGACAGGGGAACACCATATATTTT
CSVESGQGNTIYF
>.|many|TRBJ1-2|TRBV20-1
TGCAGTGCTTCTGATTTGGAGGGGACCTCGTGGGGCTACACCTTC
CSASDLEGTSWGYTF
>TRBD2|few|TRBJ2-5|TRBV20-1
TGCAGTGCCCAGACTAGCGCTGGAGAGACCCAGTACTTC
CSAQTSAGETQYF
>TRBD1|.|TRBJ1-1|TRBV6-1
TGTGCCAGCTCTGGACAGGCCCGAGAAGCTTTCTTT
CASSGQAREAFF
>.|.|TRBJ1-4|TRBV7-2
TGTGCCAGCAGCTTTACAGGCGGACCGAATGAAAAACTGTTTTTT
CASSFTGGPNEKLFF
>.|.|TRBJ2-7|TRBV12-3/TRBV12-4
TGTGCCAGCGGATCCGCGACCTCCTACGAGCAGTACTTC
CASGSATSYEQYF
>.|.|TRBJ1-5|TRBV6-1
TGTGCCAGCACCGCCGTCGAAAATCAGCCCCAGCATTTT
CASTAVENQPQHF
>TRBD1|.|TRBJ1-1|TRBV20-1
TGCAGTGTTTCCGGGACAGGGGTCGCTGAAGCTTTCTTT
CSVSGTGVAEAFF
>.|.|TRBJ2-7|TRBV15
TGTGCCGCCAGCAGCTTGGATGGTTATAGCTTCGAGCAGTACTTC
CAASSLDGYSFEQYF
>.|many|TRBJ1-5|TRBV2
TGTGCCAGCAGTTACGACCTGGGGGCCAATCAGCCCCAGCATTTT
CASSYDLGANQPQHF
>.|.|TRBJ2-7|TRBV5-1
TGCGCCAGCAGCTTGCTATCCGGACTTATCTACGAGCAGTACTTC
CASSLLSGLIYEQYF
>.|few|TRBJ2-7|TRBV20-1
TGCAGTGCCTCGGCCGGCTCCTACGAGCAGTACTTC
CSASAGSYEQYF
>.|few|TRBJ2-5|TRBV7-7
TGTGCCAGCAGCCCCCGACAAGCCCAAGAGACCCAGTACTTC
CASSPRQAQETQYF
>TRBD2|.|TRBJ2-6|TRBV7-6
TGTGCCAGCAGCTTAGCTCGGGGGACTAGCGGGACCACTAGCCCTGGGGCCAACGTCCTGACTTTC
CASSLARGTSGTTSPGANVLTF
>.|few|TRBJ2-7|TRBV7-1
TGTGCCAGCAGCTCACCAGTATTCGGGCAGGTCGAGCAGTACTTC
CASSSPVFGQVEQYF
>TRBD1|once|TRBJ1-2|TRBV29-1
TGCAGCGTTGATAGGGGGACAGGCTATGGCTACACCTTC
CSVDRGTGYGYTF
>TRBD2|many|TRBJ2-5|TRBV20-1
TGCAGTGCTGAGACTAGCGGGAGTCAAGAGACCCAGTACTTC
CSAETSGSQETQYF
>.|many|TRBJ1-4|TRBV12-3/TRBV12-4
TGTGCCAGCAGGGGTACACGTGTATCAACTAATGAAAAACTGTTTTTT
CASRGTRVSTNEKLFF
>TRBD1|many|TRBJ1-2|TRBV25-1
TGTGCCAGCAGTGAATTTCAGGGGGCTGATTATGGCTACACCTTC
CASSEFQGADYGYTF
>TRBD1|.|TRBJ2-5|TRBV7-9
TGTGCCAGCAGCGCCGGGACAGGGAAAGAGACCCAGTACTTC
CASSAGTGKETQYF
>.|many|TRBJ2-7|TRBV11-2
TGTGCCAGCACTCCAGCTTACGAGCAGTACTTC
CASTPAYEQYF
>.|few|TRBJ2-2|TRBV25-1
TGTGCCAGCAGTGACACCCCGGGAGACACCGGGGAGCTGTTTTTT
CASSDTPGDTGELFF
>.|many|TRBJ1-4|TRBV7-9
TGTGCCAGCAGCTCGAACCTGGGGGAAAAACTGTTTTTT
CASSSNLGEKLFF
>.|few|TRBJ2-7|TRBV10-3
TGTGCCAGCAGTGACAAGGTGTACGAGCAGTACTTC
CASSDKVYEQYF
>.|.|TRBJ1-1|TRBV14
TGTGCCAGCAGTCCCTCCCATGAGGGAAGCGCTTTCTTT
CASSPSHEGSAFF
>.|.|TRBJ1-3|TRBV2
TGTGCCAGCAGTTTAGCGGCGGGCACTGGAAACACCATATATTTT
CASSLAAGTGNTIYF
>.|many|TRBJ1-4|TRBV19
TGTGCCAGTAGTTCGCAGAACAATGAAAAACTGTTTTTT
CASSSQNNEKLFF
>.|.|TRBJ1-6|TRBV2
TGTGCCAGCAGTGTGAGACGGAGCTCCTATAATTCACCCCTCCACTTT
CASSVRRSSYNSPLHF
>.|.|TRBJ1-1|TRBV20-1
TGCAGTGCTAGAAACTCTGACACCATGAACACTGAAGCTTTCTTT
CSARNSDTMNTEAFF
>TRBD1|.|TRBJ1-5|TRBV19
TGTGCCAGCAGTCCTCAGGGGGCGGAACAGCCCCAGCATTTT
CASSPQGAEQPQHF
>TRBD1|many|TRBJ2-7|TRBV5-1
TGCGCCAGCAGCTTGGCGGGACAGGGGCCCCACGAGCAGTACTTC
CASSLAGQGPHEQYF
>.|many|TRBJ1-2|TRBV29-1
TGCAGCGTTGATGCGGGGGAGGGTGGCTACACCTTC
CSVDAGEGGYTF
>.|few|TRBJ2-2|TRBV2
TGTGCCAGCAGCTTAGTCTTGGGGGCGCAGACCGGGGAGCTGTTTTTT
CASSLVLGAQTGELFF
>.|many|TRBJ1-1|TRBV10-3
TGTGCCATCAGTACGGCCGGGACCCAGATGAACACTGAAGCTTTCTTT
CAISTAGTQMNTEAFF
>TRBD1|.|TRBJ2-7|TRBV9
TGTGCCAGCAGCCTTGGGACAGGGGCTCACGAGCAGTACTTC
CASSLGTGAHEQYF
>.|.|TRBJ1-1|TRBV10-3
TGTGCCAGCAGTTATGAGCTGGGGAGAACTGAAGCTTTCTTT
CASSYELGRTEAFF
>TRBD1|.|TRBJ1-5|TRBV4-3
TGCGCCAGCAGCCAACTTCAGGGGGTGAGGAATCAGCCCCAGCATTTT
CASSQLQGVRNQPQHF
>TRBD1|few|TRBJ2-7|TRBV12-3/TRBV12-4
TGTGCCAGCAGTCCAACACAGACAGGGGCCGAGCAGTACTTC
CASSPTQTGAEQYF
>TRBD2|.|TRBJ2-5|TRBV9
TGTGCCAGCAGCTCCCGGACTAGCGGGGAGCAGTACTTC
CASSSRTSGEQYF
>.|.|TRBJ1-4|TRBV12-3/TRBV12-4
TGTGCCAGCAGACACGACATAATAGGGGAAAAACTGTTTTTT
CASRHDIIGEKLFF
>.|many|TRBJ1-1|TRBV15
TGTGCCACCAGCAGGACAGGTACTATGAACACTGAAGCTTTCTTT
CATSRTGTMNTEAFF
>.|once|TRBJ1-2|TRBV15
TGTGCCACCAGCAGTCGGGACGGTATTCCTCAGACGTATGGCTACACCTTC
CATSSRDGIPQTYGYTF